The source of this T cell receptor (beta chain) is a study of blood T cell repertoires in COVID-19. Study in general: Acute and convalescent COVID-19 specimens originated in the United States, Italy and Spain. PBMCs, B-cell-depleted T cells, or T cells were the source of the cDNA or gDNA that made up the material.

CDR3 size: 19 residues. Authors' methods: Estimates of nucleated cell counts were drawn from the amplification of reference gene primers. Profiled with immunoSEQ multiplex PCR; TCRdb holds only in-frame clones, not every one. For V, J and clone size, that table is used; D and trimming come from the DNA. The table records 400,000 to 450,000 clones, more than 80% of them present only once. The source of this sequence is a woman in her 30s with active or convalescent COVID-19. What was sequenced was peripheral blood. This rearrangement joins TRBV21-1 to TRBJ2-3; the table gives TRBD2 as D, unverified against the DNA. TRBV21-1 is given as a pseudogene. CDR3 sequence reads: CASSKGAPNGGTTTDTQYF. The DNA for the CDR3 is TGTGCCAGCAGCAAAGGGGCCCCGAATGGCGGGACTACCACAGATACGCAGTATTTT.